A single sample is the source of the 4 T cell receptor beta chains below, sequenced in a study of T cells in Graves' hyperthyroidism and ophthalmopathy. Amplification yielded TCR beta CDR3 regions, with RNA transcripts as the source. The HTBI primer set served for first-round RT-PCR of the TCR CDR3. TCRdb re-called the multiplex PCR reads with MiXCR, one entry per CDR3 protein. The profile covers some 370,000 distinct CDR3 sequences, with 17% appearing a single time and almost 35% taken by the ten largest. The sample comprised blood. The receptors here all came from a woman in her 30s with Graves' hyperthyroidism that later progressed to Graves' ophthalmopathy.

This clonotype was counted ten times or more. The chain links TRBV2 to TRBJ2-7; TRBD2 aligns across 7 bases. Germline V gene data show CDR1 as SNHLY and CDR2 as FYNNEI. CDR3 size: 14 residues. The J segment lost 0 bases and the V segment lost 9 bases, leaving 8 bases of the junction unmatched. The CDR3 DNA reads as TGTGCCAGTACCCCGAGGGAGGGCTCCTACGAGCAGTACTTC. It specifies CASTPREGSYEQYF.

This clonotype was observed once. CDR3 nucleotides: TGTGCCAGCAGCCCCGGGCGACGGGATGGCTACACCTTC. Its translation: CASSPGRRDGYTF. The chain links TRBV11-2 to TRBJ1-2; D gene unclear. There are 13 residues in the CDR3. Germline V gene data show CDR1 as SGHAT and CDR2 as FQNNGV. Trimming cost V 5 bases and J 6 bases, with 13 bases left between them.

This clonotype was counted at least ten times. This chain links TRBV9 with TRBJ2-1; 8 positions match TRBD2. The V segment lost 0 bases and the J segment 7 bases; nucleotides outside the gene matches: 9. In germline, CDR1 is SGDLS, CDR2 YYNGEE. The CDR3 covers 16 residues. CDR3 residues: CASSVGSSGSTNEQFF. CDR3 bases: TGTGCCAGCAGCGTAGGGTCTAGCGGGTCTACGAATGAGCAGTTCTTC.

The chain has TRBV5-4 and TRBJ1-6, with TRBD1 matching 7 bases. V lost 0 bases, J lost 6 bases, and 6 bases stayed unmatched. This CDR3 has 16 residues. The V gene's germline CDR1 is SGHNT and CDR2 YYREEE (reference sequence). The CDR3 reads CASSLGSGQTNSPLHF. In DNA form, the CDR3 reads TGTGCCAGCAGCTTGGGATCGGGACAGACTAATTCACCCCTCCACTTT.